This T cell receptor (beta chain) was sequenced for a study of shared T cell receptors in the human thymus. This CDR3 is 15 amino acids long. Germline loops: CDR1 LNHDA, CDR2 SQIVND (reference sequence). V was shortened by 2 bases and J by 4 bases, with 12 bases between the two germline ends. The repertoire was sequenced with immunoSEQ multiplex PCR; TCRdb's copy has only in-frame clones and lacks some. The profile shows 500,000 to 750,000 clones, 88% of them singletons. The same data also contributed to another study, on human thymus T cells.

Sequenced input: thymocytes. This clonotype was obtained from a boy in the first two years of life with a congenital heart defect. The chain recombines TRBV19 with TRBJ2-1, with D possibly matching TRBD1 (6 bases). CDR3 bases: TGTGCCAGTAGTATATGGGGGCCCGTATACAATGAGCAGTTCTTC. Translated, it gives CASSIWGPVYNEQFF.